This T cell receptor beta chain appears in the sequencing data of a study of cytotoxic CD8 clonotypes in ibrutinib-treated CLL. Study-wide background: Within the patient group, around twelve were relapsed/refractory and some 15 treatment-naive, and 17 were IGHV unmutated.

Measured with immunoSEQ multiplex PCR; TCRdb has only the in-frame clones, and not every one. Among 35,000 or so clones, roughly two thirds were seen once, and the ten largest hold about 27%. Findings and caveats of the study: A rise in clonality was seen at ibrutinib response, and a fall back toward baseline was seen at progression.

In regard to this clone: Its target is not known.

Material: PBMCs, obtained before ibrutinib treatment. The receptor was isolated from a human donor with chronic lymphocytic leukemia.

The CDR3, as DNA: TGTGCCATCAGTGAGATGGGACAGTTTGAAGCTTTCTTT. Translated: CAISEMGQFEAFF. This chain joins TRBV10-3 and TRBJ1-1, with 7 bases that match TRBD1. In germline, CDR1 is ENHRY, CDR2 SYGVKD. The trim removed 2 bases at V and 7 bases at J, leaving 4 bases unmatched. CDR3 size: 13 residues.